This T cell receptor beta chain was recorded in a study of early T cells in non-severe SARS-CoV-2 infection (dated by TCRdb to the early 2020s). With regard to the full study: TCR sequencing used bulk RNA from unsorted whole blood, so alpha and beta chains could not be paired. Summary of the overall study and its limitations: Matching against VDJdb was skewed toward anti-spike CD8 responses, likely underestimated virus-specific expansions, and missed private and CD4 specificities.

Library prep was done by 5' RACE. Sequencing took place on a NextSeq 500. In the TCR library protocol, unique molecular identifiers were attached to individual cDNA molecules to correct for PCR bias and sequencing error. Both TCR alpha and beta chains were sequenced, and tight co-correlation was observed between alpha and beta sequence abundances in each sample. Regarding the original processing steps: Decombinator V4 was used to perform V gene, J gene and CDR3 annotation of TCR sequences. TCRs were defined as expanded if a significant change between any two time points was detected under a Poisson model with p below 0.0001. Abundances of TCRs were expressed as counts per million after normalisation to the total number of TCRs sequenced in each sample. TRAV1-2 paired with TRAJ12, TRAJ20 or TRAJ33 defined MAIT TCRs, while TRAV10 paired with TRAJ18 defined iNKT TCRs. VDJdb, accessed 1 November 2021, was searched for CMV, EBV and SARS-CoV-2 annotated TCRs, excluding TCRs annotated for multiple antigens. TCRdb passed the public sequencing reads through fastp at Q25 and MiXCR, retaining productive beta sequences. Each CDR3 protein appears once, grouped with its most common genes and DNA. For this entry, the V and J calls and clone size follow TCRdb and not the study's own pipeline. In all, the sample holds tens of thousands of distinct CDR3 sequences, and approximately 12% of those were seen once. Nearly 4.5% of the sample is held by the ten biggest clonotypes.

A case-control design nested within a healthcare worker cohort in London, UK, was used, with weekly nasopharyngeal swab PCR tests and blood sampling performed. Healthcare workers were enrolled in the week of the UK lockdown, from 23 to 31 March 2020, and were followed every week for up to roughly 15 weeks. As concerns this clonotype: Its antigen is not yet known. A junction boundary mismatches the germline segment, possibly from a read error.

Via the germline V gene (reference sequence), CDR1 is GTSNPN and CDR2 SVGIG. The CDR3, cysteine through phenylalanine, is 16 amino acids long. The kept DNA is CDR3 alone, 48 bases in frame from the first base. This sequence was found in an adult who was a healthcare worker with PCR-confirmed SARS-CoV-2 infection or an uninfected control (not recorded which). The V and J genes are TRBV30 and TRBJ1-5; a stretch of 12 junction bases matches TRBD1. Material: whole blood, obtained at baseline. The CDR3 reads as follows: CAWSAQGTGGRQPQHF. The nucleotide sequence is given as TGTGCCTGGAGTGCCCAAGGGACAGGGGGCCGGCAGCCCCAGCACTTT.